These T cell receptor beta chains were read from a single sample in a study of control samples from healthy donors and cancer patients. The method was immunoSEQ multiplex PCR; TCRdb's version includes in-frame clones alone and lacks a portion of them. The sample contains about 100,000 clones, about 90% of which appear only once. The material sequenced was blood. These receptors were taken from a woman aged 45-65 years in good health. Both conserved end residues are part of each CDR3. The D gene is left open where the match is weak. Clone size appears in some rows only: once, few, many, or a class for an expanded clone.

cdr3_aa	cdr3_nt	j_call	d_call	clone_size	v_call
CAWSRQGLEPQHF	TGTGCCTGGAGTCGACAGGGGTTGGAGCCCCAGCATTTT	TRBJ1-5	TRBD1	.	TRBV30
CASSIMYREAGRGGELFF	TGTGCCAGCAGCATAATGTATCGAGAAGCAGGGCGGGGCGGGGAGCTGTTTTTT	TRBJ2-2	.	.	TRBV7-2
CASSLVPGLAFF	TGTGCCAGCAGCTTGGTCCCGGGGTTAGCTTTCTTT	TRBJ1-1	.	.	TRBV5-6
CASSLEPGREAFF	TGCGCCAGCAGCTTGGAGCCGGGGCGGGAAGCTTTCTTT	TRBJ1-1	.	.	TRBV5-1
CASSLGQTNTEAFF	TGCGCCAGCAGCCTCGGACAGACGAACACTGAAGCTTTCTTT	TRBJ1-1	.	.	TRBV5-1
CASSQSPDDQPQHF	TGTGCCAGCAGCCAGTCACCCGATGATCAGCCCCAGCATTTT	TRBJ1-5	.	.	TRBV5-5
CASSLMFNEKLFF	TGTGCCAGCTCACTGATGTTTAATGAAAAACTGTTTTTT	TRBJ1-4	.	.	TRBV18
CASSPLTRGQAFF	TGTGCCAGTAGTCCTCTCACTAGGGGGCAGGCTTTCTTT	TRBJ1-1	TRBD1	.	TRBV19
CASSFGGYSGNTIYF	TGTGCCAGCAGTTTCGGGGGGTACTCTGGAAACACCATATATTTT	TRBJ1-3	.	few	TRBV28
CAWSGRYEQYF	TGTGCCTGGAGTGGGAGGTACGAGCAGTACTTC	TRBJ2-7	.	.	TRBV30
CASSLNSGLGKYTQYF	TGCGCCAGCAGCTTGAACTCCGGACTAGGAAAATATACGCAGTATTTT	TRBJ2-3	TRBD2	once	TRBV5-1
CASSPGTGSGGYTF	TGTGCCAGCTCACCCGGGACAGGGTCGGGTGGCTACACCTTC	TRBJ1-2	TRBD1	.	TRBV18
CASRPGLYGYTF	TGTGCCAGCAGACCGGGACTATATGGCTACACCTTC	TRBJ1-2	.	.	TRBV6-6
CSASSGALSTDTQYF	TGCAGTGCTAGTTCGGGGGCGCTATCCACAGATACGCAGTATTTT	TRBJ2-3	.	.	TRBV20-1
CATSDPGLANEQFF	TGTGCCACCAGTGATCCCGGACTAGCGAATGAGCAGTTCTTC	TRBJ2-1	TRBD2	.	TRBV24-1
CASSEAGGQGASDTQYF	TGTGCCAGCAGTGAAGCAGGGGGACAGGGGGCTTCAGATACGCAGTATTTT	TRBJ2-3	TRBD1	.	TRBV2
CASSQEVWHSMFRGYTF	TGTGCCAGCAGCCAAGAAGTATGGCACAGCATGTTTCGTGGCTACACCTTC	TRBJ1-2	.	.	TRBV3-1/TRBV3-2
CASSFDRTKTQYF	TGTGCCAGCAGTTTCGACAGGACAAAGACCCAGTACTTC	TRBJ2-5	.	.	TRBV6-5
CASSLKGHMNTEAFF	TGTGCCAGCAGCTTGAAGGGACACATGAACACTGAAGCTTTCTTT	TRBJ1-1	.	once	TRBV7-9
CASSGGTGRSSNQPQHF	TGTGCCAGCAGCGGGGGGACAGGGAGAAGTAGCAATCAGCCCCAGCATTTT	TRBJ1-5	TRBD1	.	TRBV5-8
CASSLSGPGEQYF	TGTGCCAGCAGCCTCAGTGGTCCGGGAGAGCAGTACTTC	TRBJ2-7	.	.	TRBV5-4
CASSRRVQRGPYNEQFF	TGTGCCAGCAGCCGGAGGGTCCAGCGGGGACCCTACAATGAGCAGTTCTTC	TRBJ2-1	TRBD2	.	TRBV7-6
CASGLVHGLNEQFF	TGTGCTAGTGGTTTGGTACATGGCCTCAATGAGCAGTTCTTC	TRBJ2-1	.	.	TRBV12-5
CAWRGRLVAENTEAFF	TGTGCCTGGAGGGGGCGACTAGTGGCGGAGAACACTGAAGCTTTCTTT	TRBJ1-1	.	.	TRBV30
CASSLFPGMNTEAFF	TGTGCCAGCAGCTTATTCCCGGGAATGAACACTGAAGCTTTCTTT	TRBJ1-1	.	.	TRBV7-6
CASSQGTAGDGTQYF	TGCGCCAGCAGCCAAGGCACCGCGGGGGACGGTACGCAGTATTTT	TRBJ2-3	TRBD2	.	TRBV4-3
CAISEKNNEQFF	TGTGCCATCAGTGAAAAGAACAATGAGCAGTTCTTC	TRBJ2-1	.	once	TRBV10-3
CASSYFGGRGEQFF	TGTGCCAGCAGTTACTTTGGGGGGCGCGGTGAGCAGTTCTTC	TRBJ2-1	.	.	TRBV6-5
CASSPKQGWGEQFF	TGTGCCAGCAGCCCAAAACAGGGATGGGGTGAGCAGTTCTTC	TRBJ2-1	.	.	TRBV7-9
CASSPPTAQAVLTF	TGTGCCAGTAGTCCGCCGACAGCTCAAGCCGTCCTGACTTTC	TRBJ2-6	.	.	TRBV19
CASSRLGGTDTQYF	TGTGCCAGCAGCCGACTAGGGGGCACAGATACGCAGTATTTT	TRBJ2-3	.	.	TRBV7-3
CASSQGLAGGTDTQYF	TGTGCCAGCAGCCAAGGACTAGCGGGGGGCACAGATACGCAGTATTTT	TRBJ2-3	TRBD2	.	TRBV11-3
CASSLEGDGYTF	TGCGCCAGCAGCTTGGAGGGCGATGGCTACACCTTC	TRBJ1-2	.	.	TRBV5-1
CASSPRAGITDTQYF	TGTGCCAGCAGCCCGAGAGCGGGAATCACAGATACGCAGTATTTT	TRBJ2-3	TRBD2	.	TRBV7-2
CASSQGGGYGYTF	TGTGCCAGCAGCCAAGGCGGGGGCTATGGCTACACCTTC	TRBJ1-2	.	.	TRBV3-1/TRBV3-2
CASSDNNYGYTF	TGTGCCAGCTCCGACAATAACTATGGCTACACCTTC	TRBJ1-2	.	.	TRBV18
CASSEVGDSPLHF	TGCGCCAGCAGTGAGGTGGGGGATTCACCCCTCCACTTT	TRBJ1-6	.	few	TRBV10-1
CASSLIRGSADTQYF	TGTGCCAGCAGCTTGATCAGGGGGTCTGCAGATACGCAGTATTTT	TRBJ2-3	TRBD1	once	TRBV5-6
CASSPSGGITGELFF	TGTGCCAGCAGCCCTTCCGGGGGGATCACCGGGGAGCTGTTTTTT	TRBJ2-2	TRBD2	.	TRBV7-9
CASSDTSGTADNEQFF	TGTGCCAGCAGCGATACTAGTGGGACGGCGGACAATGAGCAGTTCTTC	TRBJ2-1	.	.	TRBV3-1/TRBV3-2
CASSGATDQPQHF	TGTGCCAGCAGTGGTGCGACGGATCAGCCCCAGCATTTT	TRBJ1-5	.	.	TRBV27
CASSTLRTGGTEAFF	TGTGCCAGTAGTACCCTCCGGACAGGAGGGACTGAAGCTTTCTTT	TRBJ1-1	TRBD1	few	TRBV19
CASSGGLLGYTF	TGTGCCAGCAGTGGGGGTTTGCTTGGCTACACCTTC	TRBJ1-2	.	.	TRBV25-1
CASSQSGVGETQYF	TGCGCCAGCAGCCAAAGCGGGGTTGGGGAGACCCAGTACTTC	TRBJ2-5	TRBD2	once	TRBV4-3
CASTTELRAFF	TGCGCCAGTACAACAGAGTTAAGGGCTTTCTTT	TRBJ1-1	.	.	TRBV4-1
CASSPSLFGSGVVDTGELFF	TGTGCCAGCTCACCGAGTCTCTTCGGATCGGGAGTGGTGGACACCGGGGAGCTGTTTTTT	TRBJ2-2	.	once	TRBV18
CASSEVAGSQETQYF	TGTGCCAGCAGTGAAGTAGCGGGGAGCCAAGAGACCCAGTACTTC	TRBJ2-5	TRBD2	.	TRBV6-1
CASSQDFGSSNQPQHF	TGCGCCAGCAGCCAAGATTTTGGGTCGAGCAATCAGCCCCAGCATTTT	TRBJ1-5	.	.	TRBV4-3
CASSPGTNTEAFF	TGTGCCAGCTCACCAGGAACGAACACTGAAGCTTTCTTT	TRBJ1-1	.	.	TRBV18
CASSGAGVETQYF	TGTGCCAGCAGCGGAGCGGGAGTTGAGACCCAGTACTTC	TRBJ2-5	TRBD2	.	TRBV9
CASSIAGGRTEAFF	TGTGCCAGTAGTATAGCAGGGGGCAGGACTGAAGCTTTCTTT	TRBJ1-1	TRBD1	.	TRBV19
CASSSITGELFF	TGTGCCAGCAGCTCGATCACCGGGGAGCTGTTTTTT	TRBJ2-2	.	.	TRBV13
CASSFGLAGSAEQFF	TGTGCCAGCAGCTTCGGACTAGCGGGATCGGCGGAGCAGTTCTTC	TRBJ2-1	TRBD2	.	TRBV7-2
CASSLTGNNEQFF	TGTGCCAGCAGCTTAACAGGGAACAATGAGCAGTTCTTC	TRBJ2-1	.	.	TRBV11-3
CASSTGAGYTF	TGTGCCAGCAGTACAGGGGCCGGCTACACCTTC	TRBJ1-2	TRBD1	.	TRBV6-5